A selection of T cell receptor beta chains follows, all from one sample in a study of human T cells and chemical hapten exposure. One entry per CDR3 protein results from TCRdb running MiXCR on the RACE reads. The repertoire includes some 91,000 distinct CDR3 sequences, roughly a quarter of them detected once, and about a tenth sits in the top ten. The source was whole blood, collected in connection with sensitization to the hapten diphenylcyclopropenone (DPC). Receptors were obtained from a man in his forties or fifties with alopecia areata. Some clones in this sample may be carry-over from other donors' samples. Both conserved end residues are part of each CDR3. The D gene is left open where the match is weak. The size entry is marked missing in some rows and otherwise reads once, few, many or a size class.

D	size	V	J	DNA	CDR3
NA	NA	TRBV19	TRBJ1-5	TGTGCCAGTAGTATCGGTCAGTACAATCAGCCCCAGCATTTT	CASSIGQYNQPQHF
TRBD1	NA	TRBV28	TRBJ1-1	TGTGCCAGCAGAGGGACAGGGGGAGGCACTGAAGCTTTCTTT	CASRGTGGGTEAFF
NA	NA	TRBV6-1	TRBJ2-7	TGTGCCAGCCGAAAGGACGAGGGGGGCGAGCAGTACTTC	CASRKDEGGEQYF
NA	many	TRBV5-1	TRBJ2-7	TGCGCCAGCAGCGGAAGGGGACTGGACGGCGAGCAGTACTTC	CASSGRGLDGEQYF
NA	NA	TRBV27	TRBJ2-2	TGTGCCAGCAGTTGGAACGGACCCGGGGAGCTGTTTTTT	CASSWNGPGELFF
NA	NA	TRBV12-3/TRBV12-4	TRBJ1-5	TGTGCCAGCAGTTTAGCACAGGGAGGCAATCAGCCCCAGCATTTT	CASSLAQGGNQPQHF
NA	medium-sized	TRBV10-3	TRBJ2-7	TGTGCCATCAGTGACCTCGACTACGAGCAGTACTTC	CAISDLDYEQYF
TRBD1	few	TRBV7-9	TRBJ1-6	TGTGCCAGCAGCTTACCGGGACAGGGGAGTTCACCCCTCCACTTT	CASSLPGQGSSPLHF
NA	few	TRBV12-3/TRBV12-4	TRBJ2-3	TGTGCCAGCAGTTTCTTGCGTTTCGGCGATACGCAGTATTTT	CASSFLRFGDTQYF
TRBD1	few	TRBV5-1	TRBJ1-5	TGCGCCAGCAGCCCGGGACAGGGCGACTATAGCAATCAGCCCCAGCATTTT	CASSPGQGDYSNQPQHF
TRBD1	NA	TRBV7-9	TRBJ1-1	TGTGCCAGCAGCTCACCCGGGACAGGCAGCGGAGACACTGAAGCTTTCTTT	CASSSPGTGSGDTEAFF
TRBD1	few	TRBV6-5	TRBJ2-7	TGTGCCAGCAGCTCCCCCCTGGGGACAGGGTCGGGTTACGAGCAGTACTTC	CASSSPLGTGSGYEQYF
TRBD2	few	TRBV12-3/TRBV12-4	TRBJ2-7	TGTGCCAGCCGACCGGGACTAGAATACGAGCAGTACTTC	CASRPGLEYEQYF
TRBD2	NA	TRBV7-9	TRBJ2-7	TGTGCCAGCAGCTTAGCTTTAGCGGGACCCGCCTACGAGCAGTACTTC	CASSLALAGPAYEQYF
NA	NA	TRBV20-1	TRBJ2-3	TGCAGTGCCAAAATTGGCCCTAGCACAGATACGCAGTATTTT	CSAKIGPSTDTQYF
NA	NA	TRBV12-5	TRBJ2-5	TGTGCTAGTGGTTTGGTAACGGAGGGCAGGACCCAAGAGACCCAGTACTTC	CASGLVTEGRTQETQYF
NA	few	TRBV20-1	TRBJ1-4	TGCAGTGCTAAATCCGCGGGGAGTGACGAAAAACTGTTTTTT	CSAKSAGSDEKLFF
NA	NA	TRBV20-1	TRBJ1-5	TGCAGTGCTAGAGATAGGGCAGGGCTTCAGCCCCAGCATTTT	CSARDRAGLQPQHF
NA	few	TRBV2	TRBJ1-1	TGTGCCAGCAGTTTTCAGATGCCGAACACTGAAGCTTTCTTT	CASSFQMPNTEAFF
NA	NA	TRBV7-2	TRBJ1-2	TGTGCCAGCAGCCGGGACGGTTTATCCTATGGCTACACCTTC	CASSRDGLSYGYTF